The rows below give T cell receptor beta chains drawn from one sample of a study of T cell responses to AZD1222 COVID-19 vaccine. TCRdb's copy holds only in-frame clones and misses some; the assay was immunoSEQ multiplex PCR. This table holds more than 80,000 clones, roughly 91% found once. This sample comprised peripheral blood, obtained on day 0 of AZD1222 vaccination. These receptors came from an adult in good health. Both conserved end residues are part of each CDR3. A D gene is named only where the DNA matches it firmly.

D: -
J: TRBJ1-3
V: TRBV7-9
DNA: TGTGCCAGCAGCTTATGGGGCAGACGAATCTCTGGAAACACCATATATTTT
CDR3: CASSLWGRRISGNTIYF

D: -
J: TRBJ1-5
V: TRBV6-1
DNA: TGTGCCAGCAGTGACAGGGGAGTATCGGATCAGCCCCAGCATTTT
CDR3: CASSDRGVSDQPQHF

D: TRBD1
J: TRBJ2-5
V: TRBV2
DNA: TGTGCCAGCAGTCAAAGCATCGTCCGCGGGACAGGGGGTCTAGGTCGGGAGACCCAGTACTTC
CDR3: CASSQSIVRGTGGLGRETQYF

D: -
J: TRBJ1-1
V: TRBV5-1
DNA: TGCGCCAGCAGCTTTACCACCCGAGGGAGGCCCGAAAACACTGAAGCTTTCTTT
CDR3: CASSFTTRGRPENTEAFF

D: -
J: TRBJ2-2
V: TRBV4-2
DNA: TGTGCCAGCAGCCAAGAGGGACAGAACACCGGGGAGCTGTTTTTT
CDR3: CASSQEGQNTGELFF

D: -
J: TRBJ1-2
V: TRBV20-1
DNA: TGCAGTGCCGCGGAAAGGGGTGGCTACACCTTC
CDR3: CSAAERGGYTF

D: TRBD1
J: TRBJ2-1
V: TRBV5-1
DNA: TGCGCCAGCAGCTCGAGACAGGGGGTATTCGATGAGCAGTTCTTC
CDR3: CASSSRQGVFDEQFF

D: -
J: TRBJ1-1
V: TRBV7-2
DNA: TGTGCCAGCAGCTTAAAACAGGCGAACACTGAAGCTTTCTTT
CDR3: CASSLKQANTEAFF

D: -
J: TRBJ1-2
V: TRBV4-3
DNA: TGCGCCAGCAGCCAAGATCGCGGGGAAAGCTATGGCTACACCTTC
CDR3: CASSQDRGESYGYTF

D: -
J: TRBJ2-7
V: TRBV4-2
DNA: TGTGCCAGCAGCCAAGGTCCCTCGAACCAAGACTACGAGCAGTACTTC
CDR3: CASSQGPSNQDYEQYF

D: -
J: TRBJ1-1
V: TRBV7-8
DNA: TGTGCCAGCAGCCAAACGCTAGGGGAAGCTTTCTTT
CDR3: CASSQTLGEAFF

D: TRBD2
J: TRBJ2-7
V: TRBV20-1
DNA: TGCAGTGCTAGTTTGACTAGCGGGGGGATCTACGAGCAGTACTTC
CDR3: CSASLTSGGIYEQYF

D: -
J: TRBJ1-4
V: TRBV5-1
DNA: TGCGCCAGCAGCTTGGGGCAGGGTGTTGAAAAACTGTTTTTT
CDR3: CASSLGQGVEKLFF

D: -
J: TRBJ2-7
V: TRBV14
DNA: TGTGCCAGCAGCCAAGCTCTGGGAGCCTACGAGCAGTACTTC
CDR3: CASSQALGAYEQYF

D: -
J: TRBJ2-3
V: TRBV11-1
DNA: TGTGCCAGCACCTTGGGCTCAGGCGGGCCAGATACGCAGTATTTT
CDR3: CASTLGSGGPDTQYF

D: -
J: TRBJ1-2
V: TRBV9
DNA: TGTGCCAGCAGCGTAGTCGACACGAACTATGGCTACACCTTC
CDR3: CASSVVDTNYGYTF

D: -
J: TRBJ1-2
V: TRBV19
DNA: TGTGCCAGTAGTATTGACAGGAACTATGGCTACACCTTC
CDR3: CASSIDRNYGYTF

D: -
J: TRBJ1-6
V: TRBV6-5
DNA: TGTGCCAGCAGTTATTCTTCGGGGAGCTCACCCCTCCACTTT
CDR3: CASSYSSGSSPLHF

D: -
J: TRBJ2-2
V: TRBV6-2/TRBV6-3
DNA: TGTGCCAGCAGTTATAGCCCGTCCACCGGGGAGCTGTTTTTT
CDR3: CASSYSPSTGELFF

D: -
J: TRBJ1-2
V: TRBV6-5
DNA: TGTGCCAGCACCCCCGGCGGGGTAGGCGGCTACACCTTC
CDR3: CASTPGGVGGYTF